This paragraph covers one T cell receptor beta chain sequence. What it binds is not known. A multiplex PCR was run with 60 Vbeta primers and 13 Jbeta primers. Some clones are missing from TCRdb's copy, which holds only in-frame ones; the method was immunoSEQ multiplex PCR. The sample contains over 150,000 clones, more than 60% of which appear only once. These data originate in a study of cytomegalovirus exposure and HLA in healthy donors. The CDR3 is 17 amino acids. V was pared by 6 bases and J by 1 base, with 12 bases of the junction left unmatched. Germline V gives CDR1 WNHNN, CDR2 SYGVQD (reference sequence). Study observations and caveats: A few CMV-associated chains were confirmed in vitro to be specific for CMV antigens.

Unrecorded immune exposure was likely among donors, who were nominally healthy when sampled. The V call is TRBV10-1, the J call TRBJ1-1; 9 positions match TRBD1. The clonotype comes from a man aged 35 to 55 in good health and CMV-seronegative. Sequencing was performed on PBMCs. The DNA of the CDR3 is TGCGCCAGCAGAGAAGCCCGGGACAGGGTGGAGAACACTGAAGCTTTCTTT. Translation: CASREARDRVENTEAFF.